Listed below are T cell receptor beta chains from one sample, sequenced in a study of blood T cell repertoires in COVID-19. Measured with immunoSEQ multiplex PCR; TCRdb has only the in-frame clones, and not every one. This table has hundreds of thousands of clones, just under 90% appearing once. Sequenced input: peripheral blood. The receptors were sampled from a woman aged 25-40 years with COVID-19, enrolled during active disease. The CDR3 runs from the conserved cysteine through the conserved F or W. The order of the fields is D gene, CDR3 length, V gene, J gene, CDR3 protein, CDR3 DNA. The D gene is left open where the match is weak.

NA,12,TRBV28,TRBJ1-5,CASSPLYQPQHF,TGTGCCAGCAGCCCCCTCTATCAGCCCCAGCATTTT
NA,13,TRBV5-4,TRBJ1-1,CASSLVQGTEAFF,TGTGCCAGCAGCTTGGTACAGGGAACTGAAGCTTTCTTT
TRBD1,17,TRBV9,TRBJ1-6,CASSVGPPGTGQSPLHF,TGTGCCAGCAGCGTTGGCCCCCCCGGGACAGGGCAATCACCCCTCCACTTT
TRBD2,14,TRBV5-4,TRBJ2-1,CASSLTSGGYEQFF,TGTGCCAGCAGCCTGACTAGCGGGGGCTATGAGCAGTTCTTC
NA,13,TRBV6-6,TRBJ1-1,CASSYLPGTEAFF,TGTGCCAGCAGTTACTTACCGGGGACTGAAGCTTTCTTT
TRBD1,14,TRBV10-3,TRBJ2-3,CAISSPGGRDTQYF,TGTGCCATCAGTAGCCCAGGGGGCAGGGATACGCAGTATTTT
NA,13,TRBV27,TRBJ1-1,CASKASNPTEAFF,TGTGCCAGCAAAGCGAGCAACCCCACTGAAGCTTTCTTT
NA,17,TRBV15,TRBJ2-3,CATSRSPWGGGTDTQYF,TGTGCCACCAGCAGATCCCCGTGGGGGGGCGGGACAGATACGCAGTATTTT
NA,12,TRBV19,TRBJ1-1,CASWAGYTEAFF,TGTGCCAGTTGGGCAGGGTACACTGAAGCTTTCTTT
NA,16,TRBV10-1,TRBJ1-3,CASSEPGEGSGNTIYF,TGCGCCAGCAGTGAGCCGGGGGAAGGCTCTGGAAACACCATATATTTT
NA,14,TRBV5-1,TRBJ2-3,CASSGGNLADTQYF,TGCGCCAGCTCCGGCGGCAATCTGGCAGATACGCAGTATTTT
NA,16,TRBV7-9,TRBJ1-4,CASSSSDSGYNEKLFF,TGTGCCAGCAGCTCCTCCGATTCGGGTTATAATGAAAAACTGTTTTTT